This T cell receptor beta chain derives from a study of T-cell reconstitution after alpha-beta-depleted transplantation in children. Germline V gene sequence: CDR1 MDHEN, CDR2 SYDVKM. Trimming stripped 5 bases from V and 1 base from J, with 12 bases between. The CDR3 covers 15 residues. General study points: A year post-transplant, T-cell counts and diversity derived mostly from newly produced T cells. Approximately two months post-transplant, alpha-beta T cells reportedly originated from several hundred expanded graft clones.

A TCRbeta library incorporating unique molecular identifiers was prepared. TCRdb ran MiXCR on the PCR reads and lists one entry per CDR3 protein. Altogether hundreds of thousands of distinct CDR3 sequences are present, less than 9.5% being singletons, with the ten largest covering approximately 9.6%. This clonotype was recorded at least ten times. The antigen is not known. The material sequenced was peripheral blood, taken 360 days after TCRalphabeta/CD19-depleted stem cell transplant. This chain connects TRBV28 to TRBJ2-4; tentatively, D is TRBD1 (6 bases). This TCR was sampled from a female patient aged 2 to 10 who had a stem cell transplant for Fanconi anemia, so the T cells may come from the graft donor. CDR3 sequence: CASSRPDRAKNIQYF. The CDR3 DNA is TGTGCCAGCAGTAGGCCCGACAGGGCCAAAAACATTCAGTACTTC.